The entry below gives a single TCR beta chain sequence along with its context. Its antigen is not identified. These data belong to a study of OX40 agonist ivuxolimab in advanced cancers. Study-level information: Partial responses were observed in three patients, of whom one had hepatocellular carcinoma and two had cutaneous melanoma. Overall study findings and caveats: Clonal expansion from baseline to week 6 occurred in both CD4+ and CD8+ T cells. Part of the nonresponder group also had normalized T-cell clonal expansion that was low. Average numbers of expanded clones were greater in CD8+ T cells than in CD4+.

Generated by immunoSEQ multiplex PCR, the TCRdb table keeps only in-frame clones and is missing some. This table has around 18,000 clones, approximately 83% appearing once. CDR3 length: 15 residues. The ends were cut back, 2 bases at V and 5 bases at J, with 13 bases in the middle. Per the germline V gene, CDR1 is LNHNV and CDR2 is YYDKDF (reference sequence). The V and J genes are TRBV15 and TRBJ2-1, with D tentatively TRBD1 (6 bases). The sequences come from CD4+ or CD8+ T cells sorted from blood, collected in a trial of the OX40 agonist ivuxolimab. The TCR was taken from an adult with an advanced solid tumor such as melanoma, head and neck, liver or kidney cancer. CDR3 in DNA: TGTGCCACCAGCAGAAACAGGGTATTGAACAATGAGCAGTTCTTC. This translates into CATSRNRVLNNEQFF.